The 7 T cell receptor beta chains given below trace back to one sample, sequenced in a study of CD8 T cells in ankylosing spondylitis. MiXCR was run by TCRdb on the 5' RACE reads, yielding one entry per CDR3 protein. Of some 350,000 distinct CDR3 sequences listed, 14% to 15% are singletons. Sequenced input: blood, either unsorted or a sorted T cell fraction (not recorded which). The source of these receptors is a male donor with ankylosing spondylitis or in good health (not recorded which).

On this clonotype: Germline and junction disagree at one end, which may indicate a read error. The chain joins TRBV20-1 to TRBJ2-3; TRBD1 aligns across 7 bases. This CDR3 region has 14 residues. Germline V CDR1 and CDR2: DFQATT, SNEGSKA (reference sequence). The CDR3 sequence: CSARQKTGTDTRYF. DNA of the CDR3: TGCAGTGCTAGGCAGAAGACAGGGACAGATACGCGGTATTTT.

This clonotype was observed a handful of times. The genes are TRBV10-2 and TRBJ1-5, with a weak D call TRBD1 (6 bases). Deletions cut 6 bases from V and 6 bases from J, with 18 bases between. CDR1 and CDR2 (germline): WSHSY, SAAADI. This CDR3 is 15 amino acids long. The CDR3 region is CASSLGAGVAQPQHF. The CDR3 DNA follows: TGCGCCAGCAGCTTGGGGGCAGGGGTAGCTCAGCCCCAGCATTTT.

This clonotype was seen a few times. CDR3 protein: CASSLGRAGGPKDTQYF. Here the CDR3 DNA reads TGTGCCAGCAGCTTAGGTCGAGCGGGGGGGCCAAAAGATACGCAGTATTTT. The V gene is TRBV7-2, the J gene TRBJ2-3, with 10 positions matching TRBD2. The length of the CDR3 is 17 residues. CDR1 and CDR2 (germline): SGHTA, FQGNSA. The V and J ends lost 1 base and 5 bases, in that order; junction bases with no gene match: 9.

This clonotype was seen a few times. The rearrangement joins TRBV3-1 to TRBJ2-7; D is possibly TRBD1 (6 bases). The CDR3 has 15 residues. Germline CDR1 and CDR2: LGHDT and YNNKEL (reference sequence). Trimming cost V 0 bases and J 3 bases, with 12 bases left between them. The CDR3 DNA is TGTGCCAGCAGCCAAGAAGTGGGGACACTCTACGAGCAGTACTTC. Residues: CASSQEVGTLYEQYF.

This clonotype has more than one count but fewer than ten. V usage is TRBV6-2 or TRBV6-3 and J usage is TRBJ1-2, with 11 bases fitting TRBD1. The CDR3 has 17 amino acids. Looked up from germline, CDR1 is MNHEY and CDR2 is SVGEGT. V dropped 5 bases and J dropped 4; count of bases not matched to a gene: 12. Here the CDR3 reads CASSTGPGQGGFYGYTF. The CDR3 DNA follows: TGTGCCAGCAGTACGGGACCGGGACAGGGGGGATTCTATGGCTACACCTTC.

V is TRBV7-9 and J is TRBJ2-3; D tentatively fits TRBD1 or TRBD2 (5 bases each). The CDR3 runs to 16 residues. Trimming took off 5 bases at V and 2 bases at J, with 17 bases between the two ends. CDR1 SEHNR and CDR2 FQNEAQ come from the germline V gene (reference sequence). This chain's CDR3 is CASSARAGAITDTQYF. The CDR3 DNA follows: TGTGCCAGCAGCGCCCGGGCCGGGGCGATCACAGATACGCAGTATTTT.

The sample holds a few counts of this clonotype. The chain has TRBV12-3 or TRBV12-4 and TRBJ2-2; D tentatively fits TRBD1 or TRBD2 (5 bases each). This CDR3 contains 12 residues. Trimming removed 10 bases at V and 8 bases at J, with 14 bases between. CDR3 sequence (DNA): TGTGCCACGTACCGGGACGCAGGGGAGCTGTTTTTT. Translation: CATYRDAGELFF.